This T cell receptor beta chain was sequenced for a study of blood T cell repertoires in COVID-19. The wider study: Samples came from the United States, Italy and Spain, spanning acute and convalescent COVID-19. Nucleic acid was either cDNA or gDNA, and it came from T cells, B-cell-depleted T cells, or PBMCs.

This CDR3 contains 13 residues. Germline assignment: CDR1 MNHEY and CDR2 SVGEGT. The V end was cut by 7 bases, the J end by 0 bases, with 10 bases between. Source study methods: Amplifying reference gene primers gave estimates of nucleated cell counts. Repertoires were generated with immunoSEQ multiplex PCR, while TCRdb's copy carries only in-frame clones and drops some. The V and J calls and clone size come from that table; D and trimming were worked out from the DNA. The sample holds some 150,000 clones, under 90% seen once. The V and J genes are TRBV6-2 or TRBV6-3 and TRBJ2-7; D unclear. This TCR came from a human donor in a cohort sampled during active COVID-19. The material sequenced was peripheral blood. CDR3: CASTPRSSYEQYF. Here the CDR3 DNA reads TGTGCCAGCACCCCTAGGAGCTCCTACGAGCAGTACTTC.